This T cell receptor (beta chain) was identified in a study of blood T cell repertoires in COVID-19. V lost 8 bases and J lost 3; bases outside the gene matches: 6. Germline V CDR1 and CDR2: MDHEN, SYDVKM. The CDR3 is 16 residues long. Clones were read by immunoSEQ multiplex PCR, and TCRdb kept only the in-frame ones, dropping some. The sample lists about 74,000 clones; roughly 86% were seen once. Sequencing was done on a sample of peripheral blood. The chain uses TRBV28 and TRBJ2-3; 15 nucleotides match TRBD2. This receptor was taken from a man between 65 and 85 years old with acute or convalescent COVID-19. CDR3 sequence (DNA): TGTGCCAGCGGACTAGCGGGAGGGAGGGGGACAGATACGCAGTATTTT. It is translated as CASGLAGGRGTDTQYF.